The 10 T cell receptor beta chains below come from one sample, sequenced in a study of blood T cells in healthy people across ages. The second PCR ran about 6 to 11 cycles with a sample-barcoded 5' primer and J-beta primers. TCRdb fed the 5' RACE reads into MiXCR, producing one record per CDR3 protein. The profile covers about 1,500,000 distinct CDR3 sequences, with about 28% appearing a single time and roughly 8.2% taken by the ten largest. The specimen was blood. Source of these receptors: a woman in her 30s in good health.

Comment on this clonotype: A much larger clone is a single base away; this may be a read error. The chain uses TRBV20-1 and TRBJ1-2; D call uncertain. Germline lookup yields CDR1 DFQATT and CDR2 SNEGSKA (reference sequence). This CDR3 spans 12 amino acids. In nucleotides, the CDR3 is TGCAGTGTCGGAGTGACTAACTATGGCCACACCTTC. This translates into CSVGVTNYGHTF.

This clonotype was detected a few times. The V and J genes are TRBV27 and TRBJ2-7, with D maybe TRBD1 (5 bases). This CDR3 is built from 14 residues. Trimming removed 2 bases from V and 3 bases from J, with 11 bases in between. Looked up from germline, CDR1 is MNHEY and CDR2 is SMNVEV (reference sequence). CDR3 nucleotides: TGTGCCAGCAGTTTAAGGGCCAGGGACTACGAGCAGTACTTC. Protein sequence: CASSLRARDYEQYF.

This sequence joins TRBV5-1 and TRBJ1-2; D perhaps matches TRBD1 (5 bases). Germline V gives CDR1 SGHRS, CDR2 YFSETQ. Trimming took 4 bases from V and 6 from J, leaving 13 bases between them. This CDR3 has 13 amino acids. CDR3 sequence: CASSVGGGDGYTF. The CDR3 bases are TGCGCCAGCAGCGTCGGGGGGGGGGATGGCTACACCTTC. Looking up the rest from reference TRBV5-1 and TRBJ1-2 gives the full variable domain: KAGVTQTPRYLIKTRGQQVTLSCSPISGHRSVSWYQQTPGQGLQFLFEYFSETQRNKGNFPGRFSGRQFSNSRSEMNVSTLELGDSALYLCASSVGGGDGYTFGSGTRLTVV.

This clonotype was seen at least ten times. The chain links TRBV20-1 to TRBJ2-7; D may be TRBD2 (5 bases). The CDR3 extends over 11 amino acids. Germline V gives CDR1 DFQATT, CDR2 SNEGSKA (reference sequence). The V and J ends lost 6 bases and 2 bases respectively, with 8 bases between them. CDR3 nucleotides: TGCAGTGCCGCCGGGACCTACGAGCAGTACTTC. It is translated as CSAAGTYEQYF.

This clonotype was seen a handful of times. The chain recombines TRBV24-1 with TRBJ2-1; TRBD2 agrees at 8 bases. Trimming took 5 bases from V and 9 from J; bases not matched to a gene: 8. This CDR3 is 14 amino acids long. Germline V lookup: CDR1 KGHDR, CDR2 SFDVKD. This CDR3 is CATSAAGGRGEQFF. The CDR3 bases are TGTGCCACCAGTGCGGCGGGGGGTCGAGGTGAGCAGTTCTTC.

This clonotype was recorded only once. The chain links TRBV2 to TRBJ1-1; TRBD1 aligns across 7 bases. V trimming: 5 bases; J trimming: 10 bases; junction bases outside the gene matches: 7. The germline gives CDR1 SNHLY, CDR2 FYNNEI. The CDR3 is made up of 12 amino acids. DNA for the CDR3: TGTGCCAGCAGTCTCGACAGGGTAAGAGCTTTCTTT. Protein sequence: CASSLDRVRAFF.

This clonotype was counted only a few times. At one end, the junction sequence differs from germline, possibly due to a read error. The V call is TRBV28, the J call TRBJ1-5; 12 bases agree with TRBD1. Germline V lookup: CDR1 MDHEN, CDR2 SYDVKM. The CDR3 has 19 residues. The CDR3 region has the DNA TGTGCCGGCAGTCCATTGATCCTACGGGACAGGGGGCAAGGCCAGCCCCAGCATTTT. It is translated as CAGSPLILRDRGQGQPQHF.

The CDR3 nucleotides are TGTGCCAGCAGCTTAGGCACAGAGCCCCAGCATTTT. Translation gives CASSLGTEPQHF. The V and J genes are TRBV7-9 and TRBJ1-5, with D hard to call. Trimming stripped 1 base from V and 8 bases from J, with 6 bases between. Germline values: CDR1 SEHNR, CDR2 FQNEAQ (reference sequence). The CDR3 is made up of 12 amino acids.

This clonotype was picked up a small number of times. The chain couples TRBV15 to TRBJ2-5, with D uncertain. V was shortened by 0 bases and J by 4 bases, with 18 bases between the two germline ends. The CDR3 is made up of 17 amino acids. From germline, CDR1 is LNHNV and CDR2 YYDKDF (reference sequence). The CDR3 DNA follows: TGTGCCACCAGCAGAGATCGACTGGCACTAAAGGGAGAGACCCAGTACTTC. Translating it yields CATSRDRLALKGETQYF.

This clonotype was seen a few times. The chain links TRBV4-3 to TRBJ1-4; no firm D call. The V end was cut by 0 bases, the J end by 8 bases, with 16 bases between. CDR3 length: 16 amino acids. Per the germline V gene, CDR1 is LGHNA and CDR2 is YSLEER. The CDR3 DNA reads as TGCGCCAGCAGCCAAGATCGAGGACTCTTGGGCGAAAAACTGTTTTTT. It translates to CASSQDRGLLGEKLFF.